Included here is one T cell receptor (beta chain) sequence, with context. The same CDR3 arises from other DNA sequences in this sample as well. The data were taken from a study of control samples from healthy donors and cancer patients. Repertoires were generated with immunoSEQ multiplex PCR, while TCRdb's copy carries only in-frame clones and drops some. Among approximately 160,000 clones, 94% were seen once, and the ten largest hold 1.2% to 1.5%. This CDR3 spans 13 amino acids. CDR1 is SGHNT, CDR2 YENEEA, per germline. Trimming removed 1 base at V and 5 bases at J, with 8 bases between. This TCR derives from a woman aged 18-29 years in good health. The sequenced material came from blood. V usage is TRBV11-3 and J usage is TRBJ1-1; D is uncertain. CDR3 loop: CASSLVSGTEAFF. In DNA, the CDR3 is TGTGCCAGCAGCTTAGTCTCGGGGACTGAAGCTTTCTTT. The full variable domain, completed using reference TRBV11-3 and TRBJ1-1, is EAGVVQSPRYKIIEKKQPVAFWCNPISGHNTLYWYLQNLGQGPELLIRYENEEAVDDSQLPKDRFSAERLKGVDSTLKIQPAELGDSAVYLCASSLVSGTEAFFGQGTRLTVV.